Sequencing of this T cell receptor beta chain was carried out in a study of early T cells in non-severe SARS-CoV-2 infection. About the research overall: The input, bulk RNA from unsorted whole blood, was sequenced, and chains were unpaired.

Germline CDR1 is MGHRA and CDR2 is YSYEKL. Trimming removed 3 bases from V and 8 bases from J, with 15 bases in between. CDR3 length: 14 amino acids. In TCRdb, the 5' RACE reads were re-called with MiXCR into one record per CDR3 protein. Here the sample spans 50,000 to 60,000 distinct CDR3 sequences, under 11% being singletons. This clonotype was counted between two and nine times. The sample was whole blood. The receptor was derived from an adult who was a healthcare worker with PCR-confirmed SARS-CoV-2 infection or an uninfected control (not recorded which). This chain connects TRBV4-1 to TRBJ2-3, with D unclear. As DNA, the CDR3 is TGCGCCAGCAGCCAGGCCAGTCTTCCCGGTACGCAGTATTTT. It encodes CASSQASLPGTQYF.